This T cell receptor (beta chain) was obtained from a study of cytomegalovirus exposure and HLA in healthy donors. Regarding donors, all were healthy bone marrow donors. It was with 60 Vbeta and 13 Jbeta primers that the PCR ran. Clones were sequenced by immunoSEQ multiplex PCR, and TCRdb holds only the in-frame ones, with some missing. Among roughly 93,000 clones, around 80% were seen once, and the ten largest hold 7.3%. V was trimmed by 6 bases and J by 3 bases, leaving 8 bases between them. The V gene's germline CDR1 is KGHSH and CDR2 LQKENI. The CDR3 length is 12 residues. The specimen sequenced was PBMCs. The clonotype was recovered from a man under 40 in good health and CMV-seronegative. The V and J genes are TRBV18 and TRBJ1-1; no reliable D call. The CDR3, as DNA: TGTGCCAGCTCTCTGAGGGACACTGAAGCTTTCTTT. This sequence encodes CASSLRDTEAFF.